This is a list of T cell receptor beta chains from one sample in a study of shared clonotypes between healthy human individuals. Assay: immunoSEQ multiplex PCR; the TCRdb copy retains only in-frame clones and omits some. There are millions of clones in the sample; about 93% occur only once, and under 2% lies in the top ten. Specimen: naive CD8+ T cells from PBMCs. These receptors all come from a man in his late teens or twenties in good health. Some clones in this sample may be carry-over from other donors' samples. Both conserved end residues are part of each CDR3. Part of the rows lack a size; the others show once, few, many or a class for expanded clones.

J gene | V gene | clone size | CDR3 protein
TRBJ1-2 | TRBV2 | . | CASTQSFYMNSKPGYTF
TRBJ2-1 | TRBV5-1 | . | CASRPSSGGSYNEQFF
TRBJ1-5 | TRBV6-4 | . | CASSAPTGFAEPQHF
TRBJ2-7 | TRBV2 | once | CATTGKSYEQYF
TRBJ2-2 | TRBV6-1 | . | CASSDGTGELFF
TRBJ2-5 | TRBV6-5 | . | CASSYSGLSQETQYF
TRBJ2-7 | TRBV25-1 | . | CASSLSLEQYF
TRBJ2-3 | TRBV23-1 | . | CASRLAVISGTDTQYF
TRBJ2-1 | TRBV27 | . | CASSLSNSYNEQFF
TRBJ1-2 | TRBV7-3 | . | CASSPGTGVNYGYTF
TRBJ1-1 | TRBV29-1 | . | CSAWGLLNTEAFF
TRBJ1-1 | TRBV29-1 | . | CSVGQGAEGAFF
TRBJ2-7 | TRBV27 | . | CASSSGTSGRGDEQYF
TRBJ1-2 | TRBV9 | . | CASSRQGLNYGYTF
TRBJ2-1 | TRBV7-6 | . | CASSAGTDNEQFF
TRBJ1-4 | TRBV7-8 | . | CASSFGGLFNEKLFF
TRBJ1-4 | TRBV18 | . | CASSPSYNEKLFF
TRBJ2-7 | TRBV15 | . | CATSPRWGEYEQYF
TRBJ2-1 | TRBV2 | . | CASRDTGVGNEQFF
TRBJ2-3 | TRBV27 | . | CASSPSRGSDTQYF
TRBJ2-7 | TRBV29-1 | . | CSVEDPSGFYEQYF
TRBJ1-5 | TRBV2 | . | CASSEMGGHQPQHF
TRBJ2-5 | TRBV30 | . | CAWSTSGTLLWETQYF
TRBJ2-3 | TRBV30 | . | CAWSLGQTDLTPNTQYF
TRBJ1-5 | TRBV27 | . | CASTLVGGGQPQHF
TRBJ1-2 | TRBV4-3 | . | CASSQIPGGDYGYTF
TRBJ2-7 | TRBV29-1 | once | CSVERTGVYEQYF
TRBJ2-1 | TRBV29-1 | . | CSVENGLYNEQFF
TRBJ1-1 | TRBV28 | . | CASSWWGTGLTEAFF
TRBJ2-1 | TRBV14 | few | CASSPITDSHNEQFF
TRBJ2-7 | TRBV7-2 | . | CASSSIPANEQYF
TRBJ2-3 | TRBV4-1 | . | CASSPFGVRGTDTQYF
TRBJ2-7 | TRBV19 | . | CARESSAHEQYF
TRBJ2-7 | TRBV5-6 | . | CASSLSASGRVGREQYF
TRBJ2-7 | TRBV29-1 | . | CSVAGREDFYEQYF
TRBJ2-7 | TRBV5-1 | . | CASSPGRLGANFYEQYF
TRBJ2-7 | TRBV4-2 | . | CASSQEWDSLIYEQYF
TRBJ2-1 | TRBV5-1 | . | CASSLTSGNSYNEQFF
TRBJ2-2 | TRBV9 | . | CASSVDSGSPLGGELFF
TRBJ1-2 | TRBV5-1 | . | CASSSADSNYGYTF
TRBJ1-2 | TRBV7-2 | . | CASRSRDRYGYTF
TRBJ2-7 | TRBV10-3 | once | CAIRETVTGYYEQYF
TRBJ2-7 | TRBV9 | . | CASSTRDRPYEQYF
TRBJ1-4 | TRBV7-9 | once | CASSTGQGFGEKLFF
TRBJ2-7 | TRBV14 | . | CASSPGFSYEQYF
TRBJ1-2 | TRBV19 | . | CASSPTTYGYTF
TRBJ2-7 | TRBV27 | . | CASIGPGPDRIYEQYF
TRBJ1-2 | TRBV5-1 | . | CASSLEWAVGYTF